This T cell receptor beta chain was recorded in a study of blood T cell repertoires in COVID-19. CDR1 and CDR2 from the germline V gene are MNHNS and SASEGT. Trimming at V came to 2 bases and at J to 4 bases, leaving 3 bases not matched to a gene. This CDR3 has 14 residues. Only in-frame clones appear in the TCRdb table, and some are missing; sequencing was by immunoSEQ multiplex PCR. In the table there are about 300,000 clones, approximately 91% of which are singletons. The specimen sequenced was PBMCs or T cells enriched from blood (not recorded which). The chain recombines TRBV6-1 with TRBJ2-3; 7 bases are a match to TRBD2. This clonotype was sampled from a woman between 40 and 50 years old who had recovered from COVID-19. The CDR3 coding sequence is TGTGCCAGCAGTGAAAGTGGGGGGGCAGATACGCAGTATTTT. Its translation: CASSESGGADTQYF.